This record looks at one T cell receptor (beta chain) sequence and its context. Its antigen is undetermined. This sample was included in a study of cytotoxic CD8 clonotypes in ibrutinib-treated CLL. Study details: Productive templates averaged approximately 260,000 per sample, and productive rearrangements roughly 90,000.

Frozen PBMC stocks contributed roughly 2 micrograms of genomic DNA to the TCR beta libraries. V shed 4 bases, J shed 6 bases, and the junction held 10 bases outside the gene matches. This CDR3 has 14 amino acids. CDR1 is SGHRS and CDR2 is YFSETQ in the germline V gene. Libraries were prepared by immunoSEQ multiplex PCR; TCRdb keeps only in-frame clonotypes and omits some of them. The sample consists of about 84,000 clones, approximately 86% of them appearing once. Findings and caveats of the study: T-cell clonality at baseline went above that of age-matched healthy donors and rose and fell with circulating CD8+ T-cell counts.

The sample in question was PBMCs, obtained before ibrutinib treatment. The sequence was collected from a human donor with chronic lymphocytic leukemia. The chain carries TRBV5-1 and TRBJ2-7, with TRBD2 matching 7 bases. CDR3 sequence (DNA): TGCGCCAGCAGCCCAGGCTGGGAGGGCGCCGAGCAGTACTTC. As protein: CASSPGWEGAEQYF.